This TCR beta chain comes out of a study of Ad26.COV2.S vaccination and SARS-CoV-2 variants. The data were produced by immunoSEQ multiplex PCR, yet TCRdb's version contains in-frame clones alone and is incomplete. The sample carries about 370,000 clones, approximately 89% recorded once. Specified treatment: roughly 20 received Ad26.COV2.S at low or high dose, single or two shots; 5 received placebo; per-sample allocation not given. The study sampled participants on day 63 after the first vaccine or placebo injection. In germline, CDR1 is KGHSH, CDR2 LQKENI. V lost 5 bases, J lost 5 bases, and 15 bases lay in between. The CDR3 loop spans 14 amino acids.

V is TRBV18 and J is TRBJ2-5, with D possibly matching TRBD1 (6 bases). This clonotype was obtained from a person aged 18 to 65 who received the Ad26.COV2.S COVID-19 vaccine or a placebo. The source was peripheral blood, collected in a trial of Ad26.COV2.S vaccine versus placebo. CDR3 region: CASSSLGTRETQYF. The CDR3 coding sequence is TGTGCCAGCTCATCCCTCGGGACACGGGAGACCCAGTACTTC.